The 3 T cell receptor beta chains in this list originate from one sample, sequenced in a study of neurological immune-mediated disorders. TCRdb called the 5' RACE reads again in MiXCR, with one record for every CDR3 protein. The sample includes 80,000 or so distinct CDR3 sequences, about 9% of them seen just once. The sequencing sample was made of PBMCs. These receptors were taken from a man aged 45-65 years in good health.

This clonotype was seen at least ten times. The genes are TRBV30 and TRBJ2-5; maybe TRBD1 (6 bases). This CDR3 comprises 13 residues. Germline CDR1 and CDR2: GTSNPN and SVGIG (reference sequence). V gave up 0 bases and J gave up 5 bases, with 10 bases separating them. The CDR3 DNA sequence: TGTGCCTGGAGTGTAGGGGGTGTCGAGACCCAGTACTTC. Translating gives CAWSVGGVETQYF.

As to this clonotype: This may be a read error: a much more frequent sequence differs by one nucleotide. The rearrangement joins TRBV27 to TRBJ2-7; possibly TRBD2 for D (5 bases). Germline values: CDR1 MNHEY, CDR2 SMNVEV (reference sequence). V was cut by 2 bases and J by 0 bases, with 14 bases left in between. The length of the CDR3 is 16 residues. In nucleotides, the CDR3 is TGTGCCAGCAGTTTAAGGGTGGGAGCCAGCTCCTACGAGCAGTACTTC. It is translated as CASSLRVGASSYEQYF.

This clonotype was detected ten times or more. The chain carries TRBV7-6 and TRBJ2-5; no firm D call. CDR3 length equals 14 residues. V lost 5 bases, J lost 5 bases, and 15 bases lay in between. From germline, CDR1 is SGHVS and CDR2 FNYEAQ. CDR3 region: CASSPFLSGETQYF. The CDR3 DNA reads TGTGCCAGCAGCCCCTTCCTGAGTGGGGAGACCCAGTACTTC.